This entry describes one TCR beta chain. The target antigen is unknown. This entry comes from a study of T cells after yellow fever vaccination. The germline gives CDR1 MDHEN, CDR2 SYDVKM. The CDR3 is made up of 14 amino acids. V lost 2 bases and J 2 bases, leaving 6 bases between the germline ends. Study-level results: Contaminants from the bulk population, in the form of abundant clonotypes, could be found in FACS-sorted repertoires.

In TCRdb, the 5' RACE reads were re-called with MiXCR into one record per CDR3 protein. The sample lists fewer than 90,000 distinct CDR3 sequences; around 6.9% were seen once. The TCR sequence derives from a man aged 18 to 35 who received the YFV17D yellow fever vaccine. The specimen was CD8+ T cells sorted from PBMCs, collected 4 to 5 days after the first yellow fever vaccination. The gene calls are TRBV28 and TRBJ2-2; D unclear. The DNA for the CDR3 is TGTGCCAGCAGTTTAACGGATAACACCGGGGAGCTGTTTTTT. Translating it yields CASSLTDNTGELFF.